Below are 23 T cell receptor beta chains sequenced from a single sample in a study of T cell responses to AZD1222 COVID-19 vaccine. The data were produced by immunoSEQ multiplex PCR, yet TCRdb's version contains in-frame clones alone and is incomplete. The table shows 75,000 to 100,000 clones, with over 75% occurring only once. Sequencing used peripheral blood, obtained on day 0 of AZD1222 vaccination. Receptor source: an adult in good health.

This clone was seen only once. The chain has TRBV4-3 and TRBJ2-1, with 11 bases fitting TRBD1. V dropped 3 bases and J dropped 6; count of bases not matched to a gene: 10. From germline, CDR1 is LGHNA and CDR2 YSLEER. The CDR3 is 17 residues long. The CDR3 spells CASSQASLGTGGNEQFF. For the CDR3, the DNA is TGCGCCAGCAGCCAGGCGAGCCTCGGGACAGGGGGCAATGAGCAGTTCTTC.

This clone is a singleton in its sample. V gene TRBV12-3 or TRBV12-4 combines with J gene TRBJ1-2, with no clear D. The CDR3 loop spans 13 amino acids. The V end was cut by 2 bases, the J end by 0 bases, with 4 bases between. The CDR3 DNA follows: TGTGCCAGCAGTTTATCAGCTAACTATGGCTACACCTTC. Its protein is CASSLSANYGYTF.

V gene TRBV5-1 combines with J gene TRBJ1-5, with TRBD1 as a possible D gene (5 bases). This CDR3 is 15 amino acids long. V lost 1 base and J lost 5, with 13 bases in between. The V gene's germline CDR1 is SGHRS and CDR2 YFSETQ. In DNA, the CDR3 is TGCGCCAGCAGCTTGCGGGGCGGGGGGGATCAGCCCCAGCATTTT. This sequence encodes CASSLRGGGDQPQHF.

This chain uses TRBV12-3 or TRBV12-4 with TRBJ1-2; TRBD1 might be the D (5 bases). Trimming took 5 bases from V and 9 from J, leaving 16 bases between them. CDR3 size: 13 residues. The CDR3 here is CASSPGTFGSYTF. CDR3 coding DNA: TGTGCCAGCAGTCCTGGGACTTTCGGGAGCTACACCTTC.

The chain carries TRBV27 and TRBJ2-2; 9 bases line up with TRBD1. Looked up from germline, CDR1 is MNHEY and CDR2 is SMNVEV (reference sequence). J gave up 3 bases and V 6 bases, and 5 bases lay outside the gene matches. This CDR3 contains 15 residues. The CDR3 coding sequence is TGTGCCAGCAGCCCAGGACAGGGGCACACCGGGGAGCTGTTTTTT. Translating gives CASSPGQGHTGELFF.

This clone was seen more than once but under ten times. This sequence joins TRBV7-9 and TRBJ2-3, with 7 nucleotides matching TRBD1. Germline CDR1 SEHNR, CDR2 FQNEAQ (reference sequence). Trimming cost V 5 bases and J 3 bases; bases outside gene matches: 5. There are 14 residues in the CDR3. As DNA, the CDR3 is TGTGCCAGCAGCCGCACAGGGGATACAGATACGCAGTATTTT. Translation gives CASSRTGDTDTQYF.

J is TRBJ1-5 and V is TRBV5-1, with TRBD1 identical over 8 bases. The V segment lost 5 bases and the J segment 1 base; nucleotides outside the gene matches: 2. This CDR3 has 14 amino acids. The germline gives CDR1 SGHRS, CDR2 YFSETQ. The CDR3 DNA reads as TGCGCCAGCAGACAGGGGGACAGCAATCAGCCCCAGCATTTT. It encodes CASRQGDSNQPQHF.

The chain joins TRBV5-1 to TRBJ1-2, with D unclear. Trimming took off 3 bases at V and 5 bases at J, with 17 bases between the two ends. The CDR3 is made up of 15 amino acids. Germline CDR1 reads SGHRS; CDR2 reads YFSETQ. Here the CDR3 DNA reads TGCGCCAGCAGCTCGGACGCCAAAGGGTTGTATGGCTACACCTTC. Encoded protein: CASSSDAKGLYGYTF.

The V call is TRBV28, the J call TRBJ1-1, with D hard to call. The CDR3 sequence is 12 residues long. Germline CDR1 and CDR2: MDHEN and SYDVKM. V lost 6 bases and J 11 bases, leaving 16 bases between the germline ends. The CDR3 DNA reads TGTGCCAGCAGCTCCCTAGGTTTACGGGCTTTCTTT. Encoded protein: CASSSLGLRAFF.

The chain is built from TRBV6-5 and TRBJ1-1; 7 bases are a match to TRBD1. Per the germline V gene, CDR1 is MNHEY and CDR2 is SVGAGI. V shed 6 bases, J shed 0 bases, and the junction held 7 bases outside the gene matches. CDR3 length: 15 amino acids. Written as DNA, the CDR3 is TGTGCCAGCAGAACAGGGGATTGGATGAACACTGAAGCTTTCTTT. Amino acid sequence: CASRTGDWMNTEAFF.

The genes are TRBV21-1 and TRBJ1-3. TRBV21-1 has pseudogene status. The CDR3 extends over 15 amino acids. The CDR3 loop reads CASSKGRCSGNTIYF. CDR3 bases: TGTGCCAGCAGCAAAGGGAGGTGCTCTGGAAACACCATATATTTT.

The CDR3 is CASSARTGRYTEAFF. DNA of the CDR3: TGTGCCAGCAGCGCCAGGACAGGCCGTTACACTGAAGCTTTCTTT. The rearrangement joins TRBV9 to TRBJ1-1; 7 positions agree with TRBD1. Germline CDR1 SGDLS, CDR2 YYNGEE. The CDR3 has 15 residues. Trimming cost V 3 bases and J 3 bases; bases outside gene matches: 8.

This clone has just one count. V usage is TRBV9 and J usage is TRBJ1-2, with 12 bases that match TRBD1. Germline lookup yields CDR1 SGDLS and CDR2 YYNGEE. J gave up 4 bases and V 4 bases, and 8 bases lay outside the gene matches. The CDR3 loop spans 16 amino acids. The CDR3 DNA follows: TGTGCCAGCAGCCCGGGACAGGGGGCTTCCTCCTATGGCTACACCTTC. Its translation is CASSPGQGASSYGYTF. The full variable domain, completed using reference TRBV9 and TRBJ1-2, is DSGVTQTPKHLITATGQRVTLRCSPRSGDLSVYWYQQSLDQGLQFLIQYYNGEERAKGNILERFSAQQFPDLHSELNLSSLELGDSALYFCASSPGQGASSYGYTFGSGTRLTVV.

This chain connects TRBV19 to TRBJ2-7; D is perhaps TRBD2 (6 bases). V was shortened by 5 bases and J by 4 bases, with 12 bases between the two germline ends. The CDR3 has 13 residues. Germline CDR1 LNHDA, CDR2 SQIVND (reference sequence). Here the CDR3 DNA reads TGTGCCAGTAGTCCTGGGGGGATTTACGAGCAGTACTTC. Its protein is CASSPGGIYEQYF. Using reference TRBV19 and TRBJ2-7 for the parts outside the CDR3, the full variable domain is DGGITQSPKYLFRKEGQNVTLSCEQNLNHDAMYWYRQDPGQGLRLIYYSQIVNDFQKGDIAEGYSVSREKKESFPLTVTSAQKNPTAFYLCASSPGGIYEQYFGPGTRLTVT.

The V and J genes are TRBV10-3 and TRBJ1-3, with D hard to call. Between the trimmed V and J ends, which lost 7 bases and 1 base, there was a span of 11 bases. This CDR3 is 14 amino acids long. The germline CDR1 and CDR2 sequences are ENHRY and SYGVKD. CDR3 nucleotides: TGTGCCATCAAGGTCGGAAATTCTGGAAACACCATATATTTT. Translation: CAIKVGNSGNTIYF.

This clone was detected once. CDR3 DNA: TGTGCCAGCAGTGAAAGGGGGGGAGAGACCCAGTACTTC. Translated: CASSERGGETQYF. The gene calls are TRBV6-4 and TRBJ2-5; TRBD2 might be the D (7 bases). The CDR3 is 13 residues long. V lost 3 bases to trimming and J lost 4 bases, with 9 bases between them. The germline V gene encodes CDR1 MRHNA and CDR2 SNTAGT.

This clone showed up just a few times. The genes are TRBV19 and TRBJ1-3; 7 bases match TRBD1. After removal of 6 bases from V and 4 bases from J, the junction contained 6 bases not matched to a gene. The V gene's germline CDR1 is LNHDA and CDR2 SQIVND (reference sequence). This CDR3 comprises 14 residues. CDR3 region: CASRETGLGNTIYF. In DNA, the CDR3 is TGTGCCAGTAGAGAGACAGGGCTGGGAAACACCATATATTTT.

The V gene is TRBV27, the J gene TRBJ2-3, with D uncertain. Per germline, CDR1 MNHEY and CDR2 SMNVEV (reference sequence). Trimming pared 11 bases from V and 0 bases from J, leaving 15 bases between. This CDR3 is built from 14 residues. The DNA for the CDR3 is TGTGCCCGCTTCGAAAGTCACAGCACAGATACGCAGTATTTT. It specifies CARFESHSTDTQYF.

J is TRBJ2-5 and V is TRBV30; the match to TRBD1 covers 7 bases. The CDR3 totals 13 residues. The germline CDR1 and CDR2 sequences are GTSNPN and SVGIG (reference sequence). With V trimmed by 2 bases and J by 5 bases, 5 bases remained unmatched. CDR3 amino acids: CAWSRQGVETQYF. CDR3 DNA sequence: TGTGCCTGGAGTCGGCAGGGGGTTGAGACCCAGTACTTC.

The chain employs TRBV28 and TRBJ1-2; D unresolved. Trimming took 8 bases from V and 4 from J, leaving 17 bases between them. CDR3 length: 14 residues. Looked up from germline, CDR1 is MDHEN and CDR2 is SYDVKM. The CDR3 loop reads CASSATPRTYGYTF. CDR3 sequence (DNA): TGTGCCAGCTCCGCGACCCCGAGGACCTATGGCTACACCTTC.

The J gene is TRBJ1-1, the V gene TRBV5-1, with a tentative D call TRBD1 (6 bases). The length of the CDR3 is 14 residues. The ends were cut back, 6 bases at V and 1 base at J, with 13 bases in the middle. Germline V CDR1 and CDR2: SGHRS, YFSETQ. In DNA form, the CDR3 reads TGCGCCAGCAAAAGGACAGCTCAGAACACTGAAGCTTTCTTT. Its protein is CASKRTAQNTEAFF.

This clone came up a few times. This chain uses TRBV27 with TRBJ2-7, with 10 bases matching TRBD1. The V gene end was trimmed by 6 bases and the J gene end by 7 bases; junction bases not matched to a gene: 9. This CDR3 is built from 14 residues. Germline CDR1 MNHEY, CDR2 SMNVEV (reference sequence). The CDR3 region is CASSRGTGDREQYF. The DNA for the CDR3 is TGTGCCAGCAGCCGTGGGACAGGGGATCGAGAGCAGTACTTC.

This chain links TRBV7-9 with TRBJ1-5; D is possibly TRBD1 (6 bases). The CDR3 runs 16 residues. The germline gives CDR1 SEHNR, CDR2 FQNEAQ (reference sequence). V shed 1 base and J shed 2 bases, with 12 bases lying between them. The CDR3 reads CASSLGDGGGNQPQHF. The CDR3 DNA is TGTGCCAGCAGCTTAGGGGACGGGGGCGGCAATCAGCCCCAGCATTTT.